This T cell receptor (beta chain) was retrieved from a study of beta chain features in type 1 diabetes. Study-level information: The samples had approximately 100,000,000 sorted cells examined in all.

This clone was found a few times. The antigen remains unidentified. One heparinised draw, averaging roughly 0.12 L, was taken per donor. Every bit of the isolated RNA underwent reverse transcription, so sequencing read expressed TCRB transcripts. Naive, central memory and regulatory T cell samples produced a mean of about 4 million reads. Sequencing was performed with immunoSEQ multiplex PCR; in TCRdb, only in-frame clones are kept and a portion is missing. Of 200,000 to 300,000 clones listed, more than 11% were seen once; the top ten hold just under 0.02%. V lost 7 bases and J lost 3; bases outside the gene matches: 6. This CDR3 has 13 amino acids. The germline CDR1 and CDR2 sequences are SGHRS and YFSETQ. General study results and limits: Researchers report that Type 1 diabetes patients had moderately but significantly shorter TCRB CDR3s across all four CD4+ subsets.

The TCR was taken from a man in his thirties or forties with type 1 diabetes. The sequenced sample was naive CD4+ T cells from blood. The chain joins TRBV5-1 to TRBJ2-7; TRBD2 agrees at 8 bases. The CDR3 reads CASGRREGYEQYF. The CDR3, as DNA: TGCGCCAGCGGTAGACGGGAGGGCTACGAGCAGTACTTC.